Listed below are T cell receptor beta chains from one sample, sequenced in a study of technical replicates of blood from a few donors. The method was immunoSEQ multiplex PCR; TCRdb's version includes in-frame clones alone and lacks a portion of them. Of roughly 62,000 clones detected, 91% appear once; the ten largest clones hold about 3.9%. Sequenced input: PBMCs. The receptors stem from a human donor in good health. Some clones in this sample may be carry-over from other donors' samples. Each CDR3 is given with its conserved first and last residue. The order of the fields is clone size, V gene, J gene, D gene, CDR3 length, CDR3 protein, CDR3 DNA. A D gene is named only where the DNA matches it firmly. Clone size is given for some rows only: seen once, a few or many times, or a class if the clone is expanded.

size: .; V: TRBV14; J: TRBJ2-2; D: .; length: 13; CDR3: CASSQDRRGKLFF; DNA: TGTGCCAGCAGCCAAGACCGCCGGGGGAAGCTGTTTTTT
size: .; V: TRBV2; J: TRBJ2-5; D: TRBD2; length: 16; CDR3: CASSEGLAGGQETQYF; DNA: TGTGCCAGCAGTGAGGGACTAGCGGGGGGGCAAGAGACCCAGTACTTC
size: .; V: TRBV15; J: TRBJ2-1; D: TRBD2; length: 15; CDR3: CATSTTSGGRNEQFF; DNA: TGTGCCACCAGTACGACTAGCGGGGGGAGGAATGAGCAGTTCTTC
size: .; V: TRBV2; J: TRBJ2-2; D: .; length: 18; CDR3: CASSEAVGRGTNTGELFF; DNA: TGTGCCAGCAGTGAAGCGGTTGGGCGGGGAACGAACACCGGGGAGCTGTTTTTT
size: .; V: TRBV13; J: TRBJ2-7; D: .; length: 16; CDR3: CASSFSREVSSYEQYF; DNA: TGTGCCAGCAGCTTTTCAAGGGAGGTGAGCTCCTACGAGCAGTACTTC
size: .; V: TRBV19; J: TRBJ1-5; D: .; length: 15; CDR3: CASSFGPRGNQPQHF; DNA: TGTGCCAGTAGCTTCGGGCCCAGGGGTAATCAGCCCCAGCATTTT
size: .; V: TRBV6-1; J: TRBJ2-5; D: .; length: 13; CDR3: CASSEGQSETQYF; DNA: TGTGCCAGCAGTGAAGGACAGTCAGAGACCCAGTACTTC
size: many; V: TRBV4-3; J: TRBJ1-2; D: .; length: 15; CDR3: CASSPEEEGNYGYTF; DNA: TGCGCCAGCAGCCCAGAAGAGGAGGGAAACTATGGCTACACCTTC
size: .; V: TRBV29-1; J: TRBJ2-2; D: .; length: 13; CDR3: CSVSTKNTGELFF; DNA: TGCAGCGTCTCAACAAAAAACACCGGGGAGCTGTTTTTT
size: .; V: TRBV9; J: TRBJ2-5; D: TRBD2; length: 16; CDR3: CASSVAASGGRETQYF; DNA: TGTGCCAGCAGCGTAGCTGCTAGCGGGGGTCGTGAGACCCAGTACTTC
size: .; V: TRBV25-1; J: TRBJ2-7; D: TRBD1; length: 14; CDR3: CASSDGTGSDEQYF; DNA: TGTGCCAGCAGTGACGGGACAGGGAGCGACGAGCAGTACTTC
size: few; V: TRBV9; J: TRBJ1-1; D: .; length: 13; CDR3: CASSVGRGTEAFF; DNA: TGTGCCAGCAGCGTAGGGCGGGGCACTGAAGCTTTCTTT
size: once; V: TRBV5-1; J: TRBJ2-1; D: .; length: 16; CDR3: CASSLGQGGSYNEQFF; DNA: TGCGCCAGCAGCTTGGGGCAGGGGGGTTCCTACAATGAGCAGTTCTTC
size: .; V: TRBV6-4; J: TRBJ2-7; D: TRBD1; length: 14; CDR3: CASRNRDRGYEQYF; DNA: TGTGCCAGCAGGAACCGGGACAGGGGGTACGAGCAGTACTTC
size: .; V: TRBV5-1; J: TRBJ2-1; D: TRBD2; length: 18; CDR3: CASSVGLAGGVLDNEQFF; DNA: TGCGCCAGCAGCGTGGGACTAGCGGGAGGAGTGTTGGACAATGAGCAGTTCTTC
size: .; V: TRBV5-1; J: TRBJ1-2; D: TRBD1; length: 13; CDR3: CASGGDRNYGYTF; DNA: TGCGCCAGCGGCGGGGACAGAAACTATGGCTACACCTTC
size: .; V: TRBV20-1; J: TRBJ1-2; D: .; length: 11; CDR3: CSARQAYGYTF; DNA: TGCAGTGCTAGACAGGCCTATGGCTACACCTTC
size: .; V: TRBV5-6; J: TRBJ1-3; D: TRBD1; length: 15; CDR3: CASSFMDRAGNTIYF; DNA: TGTGCCAGCAGCTTTATGGACAGGGCCGGAAACACCATATATTTT
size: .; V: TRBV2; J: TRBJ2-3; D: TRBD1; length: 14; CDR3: CASRYGQGADTQYF; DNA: TGTGCCAGCAGATACGGACAGGGGGCAGATACGCAGTATTTT
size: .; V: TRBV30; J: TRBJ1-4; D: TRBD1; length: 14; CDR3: CAWSVRGGNEKLFF; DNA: TGTGCCTGGAGTGTAAGAGGGGGCAATGAAAAACTGTTTTTT
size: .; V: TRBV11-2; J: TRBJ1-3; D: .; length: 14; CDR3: CASSSGFSGNTIYF; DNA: TGTGCCAGCAGTTCAGGGTTTTCTGGAAACACCATATATTTT
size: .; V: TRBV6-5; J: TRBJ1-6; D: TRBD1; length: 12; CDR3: CATSDRVSPLHF; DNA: TGTGCCACTTCCGACAGGGTCTCACCCCTCCACTTT
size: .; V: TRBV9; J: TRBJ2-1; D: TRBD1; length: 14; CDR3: CASSVGTGNNEQFF; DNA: TGTGCCAGCAGCGTGGGGACAGGGAACAATGAGCAGTTCTTC
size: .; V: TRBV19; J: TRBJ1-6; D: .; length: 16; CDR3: CASSIAGAIYNSPLHF; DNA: TGTGCCAGTAGTATTGCAGGGGCCATCTATAATTCACCCCTCCACTTT
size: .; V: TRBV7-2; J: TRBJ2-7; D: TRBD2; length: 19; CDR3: CASSLPTIRTSGSSYEQYF; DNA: TGTGCCAGCAGCTTACCGACTATCCGGACTAGCGGGAGCTCCTACGAGCAGTACTTC
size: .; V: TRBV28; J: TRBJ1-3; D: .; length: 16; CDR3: CASTTSHRAYGNTIYF; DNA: TGTGCCAGCACCACAAGTCACAGGGCTTATGGAAACACCATATATTTT
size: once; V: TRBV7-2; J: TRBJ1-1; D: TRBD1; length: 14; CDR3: CASSFSDRGTEAFF; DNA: TGTGCCAGCAGCTTTTCGGACAGGGGAACTGAAGCTTTCTTT
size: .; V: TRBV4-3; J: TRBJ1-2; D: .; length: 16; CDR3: CASSQDRGALPYGYTF; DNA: TGCGCCAGCAGCCAAGATCGGGGGGCCCTACCCTATGGCTACACCTTC
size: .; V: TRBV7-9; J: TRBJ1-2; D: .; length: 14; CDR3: CASSLGSRNYGYTF; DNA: TGTGCCAGCAGCTTAGGATCCAGGAACTATGGCTACACCTTC
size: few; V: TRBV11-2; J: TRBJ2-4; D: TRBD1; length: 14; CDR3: CASSPRTGGNIQYF; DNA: TGTGCCAGCAGCCCTCGGACAGGGGGAAACATTCAGTACTTC
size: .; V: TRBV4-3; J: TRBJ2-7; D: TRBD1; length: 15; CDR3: CASSPWQGAINEQYF; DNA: TGCGCCAGCAGCCCCTGGCAGGGGGCAATCAACGAGCAGTACTTC